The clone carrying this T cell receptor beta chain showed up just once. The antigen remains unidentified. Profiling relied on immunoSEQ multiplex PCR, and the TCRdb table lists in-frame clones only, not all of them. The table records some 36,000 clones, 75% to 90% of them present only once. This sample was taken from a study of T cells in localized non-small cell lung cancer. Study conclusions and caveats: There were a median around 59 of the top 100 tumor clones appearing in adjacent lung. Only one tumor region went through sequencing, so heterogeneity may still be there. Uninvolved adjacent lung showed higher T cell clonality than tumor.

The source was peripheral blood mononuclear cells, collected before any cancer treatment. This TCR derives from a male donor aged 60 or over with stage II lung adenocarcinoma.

CDR3 residues: CASSEGRNGDTQYF. For the CDR3, the DNA is TGTGCCAGCAGCGAGGGTAGGAACGGAGATACGCAGTATTTT. The rearrangement uses TRBV21-1 and TRBJ2-3; TRBD2, the table's D call, was not compared with the DNA. TRBV21-1 is a pseudogene locus. CDR3 length: 14 residues.